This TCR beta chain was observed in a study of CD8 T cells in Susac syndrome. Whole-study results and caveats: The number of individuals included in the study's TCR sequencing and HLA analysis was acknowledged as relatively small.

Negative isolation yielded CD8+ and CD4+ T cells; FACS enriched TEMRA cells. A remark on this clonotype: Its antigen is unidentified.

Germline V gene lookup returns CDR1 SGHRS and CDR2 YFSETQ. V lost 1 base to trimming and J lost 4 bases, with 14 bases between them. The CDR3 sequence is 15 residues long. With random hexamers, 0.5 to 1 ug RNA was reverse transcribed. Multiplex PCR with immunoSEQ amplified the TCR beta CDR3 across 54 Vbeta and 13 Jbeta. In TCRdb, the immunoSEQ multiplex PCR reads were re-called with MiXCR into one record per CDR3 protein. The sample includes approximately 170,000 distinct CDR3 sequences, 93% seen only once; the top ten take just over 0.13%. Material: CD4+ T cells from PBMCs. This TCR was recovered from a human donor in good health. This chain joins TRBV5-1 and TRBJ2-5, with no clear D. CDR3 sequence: CASSLTSDGRETQYF. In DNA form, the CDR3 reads TGCGCCAGCAGCTTGACGTCCGACGGGCGAGAGACCCAGTACTTC.